This entry concerns a single T cell receptor (beta chain). Its antigen is unidentified. These data come from a study of PD-1 blockade in classical Hodgkin lymphoma. The protocol was immunoSEQ multiplex PCR, while the TCRdb copy is restricted to in-frame clones and leaves out a portion. Among approximately 44,000 clones listed, 65% to 70% were seen once. Germline trimming cut 7 bases from V and 5 bases from J; bases unmatched to any gene: 7. This CDR3 is 13 amino acids long. Germline-derived CDR1 and CDR2 are SGHTS and YDEGEE. General study points: When set against healthy donors, newly diagnosed patients were reported to show lower baseline TCR diversity.

Time point: cycle 4 day 1 (C4D1), after 6 weeks of nivolumab. Following autologous stem cell transplantation, relapse occurred in every patient, and exposure to brentuximab vedotin varied. The sequence was obtained from a human donor with classical Hodgkin lymphoma. This chain connects TRBV5-8 to TRBJ2-5; 8 bases map to TRBD1. This material consisted of peripheral blood mononuclear cells (PBMCs), taken before the fourth cycle of nivolumab. The CDR3 nucleotides read TGTGCCAGCTCTGACAGGGGTCGGGAGACCCAGTACTTC. Residues: CASSDRGRETQYF.